The clone carrying this TCR beta chain was observed at least ten times. Its target is not known. This sample was included in a study of CD8+CD57+ T cells in acquired aplastic anemia. Genomic DNA served as template for TCR beta VDJ and CDR3 profiling. TCRdb redid the calling of the reads with MiXCR, one entry per CDR3 protein. Here the sample spans 200,000 to 300,000 distinct CDR3 sequences, around half being singletons. CDR3 size: 16 residues. The V end was cut by 4 bases, the J end by 2 bases, with 19 bases between. Germline CDR1 reads DFQATT; CDR2 reads SNEGSKA (reference sequence). Previously, flow cytometry had revealed CD8+CD57+ cell expansion in the patients chosen for sequencing. Every patient had severe acquired aplastic anemia. Findings of the study overall: In common between the patients and the controls were approximately 28 CD8+ CDR3 sequences.

The sample taken for sequencing was sorted CD4+, CD8+, or CD8+CD57+ T cells (not recorded which) from PBMCs. This receptor was taken from a human donor with aplastic anemia. The chain uses TRBV20-1 and TRBJ2-3; D not certain. CDR3 amino acids: CSATTSRWQFTDTQYF. The CDR3 DNA reads as TGCAGTGCTACGACAAGTCGTTGGCAGTTCACAGATACGCAGTATTTT.